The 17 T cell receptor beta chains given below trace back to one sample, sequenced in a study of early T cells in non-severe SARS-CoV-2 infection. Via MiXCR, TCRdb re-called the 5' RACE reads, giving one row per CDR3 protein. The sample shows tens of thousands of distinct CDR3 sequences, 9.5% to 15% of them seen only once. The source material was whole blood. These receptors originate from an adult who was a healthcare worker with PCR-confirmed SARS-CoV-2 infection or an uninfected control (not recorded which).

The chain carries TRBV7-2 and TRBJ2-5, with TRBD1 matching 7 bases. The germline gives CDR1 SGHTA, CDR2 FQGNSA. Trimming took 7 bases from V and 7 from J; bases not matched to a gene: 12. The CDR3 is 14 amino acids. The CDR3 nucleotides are TGTGCCAGCACCAGGGACAGTGGGCCCGGGACCCAGTACTTC. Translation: CASTRDSGPGTQYF.

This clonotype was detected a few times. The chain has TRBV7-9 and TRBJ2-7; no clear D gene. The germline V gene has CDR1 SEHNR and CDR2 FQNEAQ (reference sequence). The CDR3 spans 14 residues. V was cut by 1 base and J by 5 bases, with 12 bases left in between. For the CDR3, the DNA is TGTGCCAGCAGCTTAGACCAGGCAGCGCACGAGCAGTACTTC. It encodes CASSLDQAAHEQYF.

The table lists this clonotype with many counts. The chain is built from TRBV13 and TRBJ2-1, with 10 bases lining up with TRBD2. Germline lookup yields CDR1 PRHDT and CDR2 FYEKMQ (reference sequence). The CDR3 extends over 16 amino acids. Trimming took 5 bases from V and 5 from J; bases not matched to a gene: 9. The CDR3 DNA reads TGTGCCAGCAGCCCGTTACCCGGGACTAGCGACAATGAGCAGTTCTTC. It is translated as CASSPLPGTSDNEQFF.

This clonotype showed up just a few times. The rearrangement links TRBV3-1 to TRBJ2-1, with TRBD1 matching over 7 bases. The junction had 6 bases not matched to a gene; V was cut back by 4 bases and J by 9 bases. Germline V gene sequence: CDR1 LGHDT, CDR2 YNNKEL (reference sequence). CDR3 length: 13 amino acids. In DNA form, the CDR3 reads TGTGCCAGCAGCCCCAACAGGGGACCTGAGCAGTTCTTC. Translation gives CASSPNRGPEQFF.

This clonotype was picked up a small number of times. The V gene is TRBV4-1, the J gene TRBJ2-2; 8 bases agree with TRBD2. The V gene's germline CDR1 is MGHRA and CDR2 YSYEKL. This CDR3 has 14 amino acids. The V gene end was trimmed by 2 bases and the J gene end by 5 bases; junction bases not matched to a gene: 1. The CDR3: CASSQTSGTGELFF. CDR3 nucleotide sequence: TGCGCCAGCAGCCAAACTAGCGGAACCGGGGAGCTGTTTTTT.

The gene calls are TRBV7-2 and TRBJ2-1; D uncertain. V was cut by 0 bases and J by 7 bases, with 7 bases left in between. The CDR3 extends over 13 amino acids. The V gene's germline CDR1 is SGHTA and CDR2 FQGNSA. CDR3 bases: TGTGCCAGCAGCTTAGCGTTCGTAAATGAGCAGTTCTTC. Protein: CASSLAFVNEQFF.

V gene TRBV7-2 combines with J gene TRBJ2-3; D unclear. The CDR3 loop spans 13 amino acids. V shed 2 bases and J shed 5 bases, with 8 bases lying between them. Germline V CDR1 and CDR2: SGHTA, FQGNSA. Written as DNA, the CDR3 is TGTGCCAGCAGCTTAAATCGTGGAGATACGCAGTATTTT. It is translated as CASSLNRGDTQYF.

The CDR3 DNA reads as TGTGCCAGCAGTTTTCGAGGTAACGAGCAGTACTTC. Its protein product is CASSFRGNEQYF. This sequence joins TRBV12-3 or TRBV12-4 and TRBJ2-7; the D is unclear. The ends were cut back, 3 bases at V and 5 bases at J, with 8 bases in the middle. This CDR3 has 12 amino acids.

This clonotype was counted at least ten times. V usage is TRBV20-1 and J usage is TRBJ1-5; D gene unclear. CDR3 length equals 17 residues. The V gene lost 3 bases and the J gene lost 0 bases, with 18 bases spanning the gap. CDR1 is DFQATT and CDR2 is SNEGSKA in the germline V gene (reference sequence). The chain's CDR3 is CSASTPGLQNSNQPQHF. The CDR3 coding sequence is TGCAGTGCTAGCACCCCAGGACTGCAAAATAGCAATCAGCCCCAGCATTTT.

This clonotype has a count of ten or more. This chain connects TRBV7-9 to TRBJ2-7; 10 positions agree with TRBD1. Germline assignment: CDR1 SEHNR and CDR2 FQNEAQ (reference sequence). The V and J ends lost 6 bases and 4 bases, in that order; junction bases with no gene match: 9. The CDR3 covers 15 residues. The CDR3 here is CASSYGTGDLYEQYF. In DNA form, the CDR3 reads TGTGCCAGCAGTTACGGGACAGGGGATCTATACGAGCAGTACTTC.

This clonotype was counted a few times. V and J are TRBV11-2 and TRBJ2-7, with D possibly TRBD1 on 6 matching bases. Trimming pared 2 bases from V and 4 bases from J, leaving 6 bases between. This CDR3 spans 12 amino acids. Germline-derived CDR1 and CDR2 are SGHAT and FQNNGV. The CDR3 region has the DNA TGTGCCAGCAGCTTACAGGGGTACGAGCAGTACTTC. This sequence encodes CASSLQGYEQYF.

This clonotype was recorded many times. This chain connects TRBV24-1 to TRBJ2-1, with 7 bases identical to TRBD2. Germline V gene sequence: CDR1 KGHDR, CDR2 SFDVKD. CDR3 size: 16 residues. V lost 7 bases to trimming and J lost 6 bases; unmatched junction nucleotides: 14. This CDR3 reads CATSNPGRERGNEQFF. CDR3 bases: TGTGCCACCAGCAATCCAGGGCGGGAGAGGGGCAATGAGCAGTTCTTC.

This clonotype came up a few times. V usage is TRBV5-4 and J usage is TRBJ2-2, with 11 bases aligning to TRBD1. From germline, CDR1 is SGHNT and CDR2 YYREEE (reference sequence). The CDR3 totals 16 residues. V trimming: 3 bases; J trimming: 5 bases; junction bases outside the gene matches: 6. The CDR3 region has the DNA TGTGCCAGCAGCTCGGGACAGGGGGGCGGTACCGGGGAGCTGTTTTTT. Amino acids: CASSSGQGGGTGELFF.

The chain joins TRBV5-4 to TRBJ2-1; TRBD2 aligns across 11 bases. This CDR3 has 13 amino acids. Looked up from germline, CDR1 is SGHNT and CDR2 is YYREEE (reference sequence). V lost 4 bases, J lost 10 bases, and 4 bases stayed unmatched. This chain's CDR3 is CASSPGTSGEQFF. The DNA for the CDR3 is TGTGCCAGCAGCCCCGGGACTAGCGGCGAGCAGTTCTTC.

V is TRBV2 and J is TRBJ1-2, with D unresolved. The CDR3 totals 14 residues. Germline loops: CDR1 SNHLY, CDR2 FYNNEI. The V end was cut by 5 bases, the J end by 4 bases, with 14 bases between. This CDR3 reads CASSLTDKAYGYTF. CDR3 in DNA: TGTGCCAGCAGTCTTACCGATAAGGCCTATGGCTACACCTTC.

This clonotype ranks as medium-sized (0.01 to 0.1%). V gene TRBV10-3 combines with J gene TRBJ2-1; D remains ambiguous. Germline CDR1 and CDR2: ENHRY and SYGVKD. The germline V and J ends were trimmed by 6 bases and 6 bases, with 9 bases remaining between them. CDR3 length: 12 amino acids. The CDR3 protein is CAIRRSLNEQFF. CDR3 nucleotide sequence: TGTGCCATCAGGAGGTCTCTCAATGAGCAGTTCTTC.

CDR3: CASSSPSGELFF. As DNA, the CDR3 is TGTGCCAGCAGCTCCCCTTCCGGGGAGCTGTTTTTT. The V gene is TRBV7-9, the J gene TRBJ2-2; D not resolved. The V end was cut by 4 bases, the J end by 6 bases, with 6 bases between. Germline V gene lookup returns CDR1 SEHNR and CDR2 FQNEAQ (reference sequence). This CDR3 region has 12 residues.